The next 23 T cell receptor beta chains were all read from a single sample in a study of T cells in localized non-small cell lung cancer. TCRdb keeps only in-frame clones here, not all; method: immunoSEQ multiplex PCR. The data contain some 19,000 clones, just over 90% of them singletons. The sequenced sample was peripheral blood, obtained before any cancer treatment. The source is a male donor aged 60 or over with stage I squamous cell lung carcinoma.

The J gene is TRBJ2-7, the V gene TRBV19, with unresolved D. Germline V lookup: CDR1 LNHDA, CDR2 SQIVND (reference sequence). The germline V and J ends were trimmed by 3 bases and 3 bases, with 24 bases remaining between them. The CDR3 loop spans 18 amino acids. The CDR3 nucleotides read TGTGCCAGTAGTATGGCCGTGGGGTCCTTCCAATCCGGCTACGAGCAGTACTTC. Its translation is CASSMAVGSFQSGYEQYF.

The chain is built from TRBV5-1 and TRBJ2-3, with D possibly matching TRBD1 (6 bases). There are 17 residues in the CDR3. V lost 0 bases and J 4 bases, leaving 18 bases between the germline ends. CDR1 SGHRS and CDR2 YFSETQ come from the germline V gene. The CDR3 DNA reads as TGCGCCAGCAGCTTGGCCCCACAGGGTCAGTGGGCAGATACGCAGTATTTT. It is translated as CASSLAPQGQWADTQYF.

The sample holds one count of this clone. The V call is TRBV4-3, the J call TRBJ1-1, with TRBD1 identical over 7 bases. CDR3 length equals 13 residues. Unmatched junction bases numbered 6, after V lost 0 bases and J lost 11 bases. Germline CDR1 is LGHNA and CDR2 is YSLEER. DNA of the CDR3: TGCGCCAGCAGCCAAGACCCGGGACAGAAGGCTTTCTTT. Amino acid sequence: CASSQDPGQKAFF.

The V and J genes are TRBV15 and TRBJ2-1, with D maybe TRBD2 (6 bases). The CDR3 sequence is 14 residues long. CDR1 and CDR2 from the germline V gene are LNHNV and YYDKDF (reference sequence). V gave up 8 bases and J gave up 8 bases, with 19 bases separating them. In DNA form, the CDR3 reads TGTGCCACCCTAGGTGGGGGGAAAGGCTATGAGCAGTTCTTC. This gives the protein CATLGGGKGYEQFF.

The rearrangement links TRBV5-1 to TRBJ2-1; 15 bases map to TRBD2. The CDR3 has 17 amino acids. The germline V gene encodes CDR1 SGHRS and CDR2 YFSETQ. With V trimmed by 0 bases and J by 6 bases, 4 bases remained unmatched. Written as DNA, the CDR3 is TGCGCCAGCAGCTTGGGGACTAGCGGGAGGGGTAGCAATGAGCAGTTCTTC. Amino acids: CASSLGTSGRGSNEQFF.

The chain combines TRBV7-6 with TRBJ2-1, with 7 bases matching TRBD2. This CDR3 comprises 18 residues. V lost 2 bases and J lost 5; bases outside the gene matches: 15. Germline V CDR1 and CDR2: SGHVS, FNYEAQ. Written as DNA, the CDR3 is TGTGCCAGCAGCTTACGCCCGCAAGCGGGAAGCGCCCACAATGAGCAGTTCTTC. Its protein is CASSLRPQAGSAHNEQFF. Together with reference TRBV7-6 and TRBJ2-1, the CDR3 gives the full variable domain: GAGVSQSPRYKVTKRGQDVALRCDPISGHVSLYWYRQALGQGPEFLTYFNYEAQQDKSGLPNDRFSAERPEGSISTLTIQRTEQRDSAMYRCASSLRPQAGSAHNEQFFGPGTRLTVL.

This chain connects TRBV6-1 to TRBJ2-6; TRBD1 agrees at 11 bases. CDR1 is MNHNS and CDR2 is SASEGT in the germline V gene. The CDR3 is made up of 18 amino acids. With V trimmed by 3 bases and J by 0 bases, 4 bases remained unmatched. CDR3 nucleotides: TGTGCCAGCAGTGATCGGGACAGGGGGGTCTCTGGGGCCAACGTCCTGACTTTC. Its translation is CASSDRDRGVSGANVLTF.

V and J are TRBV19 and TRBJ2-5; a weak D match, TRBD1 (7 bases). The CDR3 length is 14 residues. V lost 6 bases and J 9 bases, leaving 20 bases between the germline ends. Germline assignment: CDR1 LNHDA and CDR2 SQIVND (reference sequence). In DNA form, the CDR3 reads TGTGCCAGTAGGAAGACAGGGTTTGGGGAGGCCCAGTACTTC. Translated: CASRKTGFGEAQYF.

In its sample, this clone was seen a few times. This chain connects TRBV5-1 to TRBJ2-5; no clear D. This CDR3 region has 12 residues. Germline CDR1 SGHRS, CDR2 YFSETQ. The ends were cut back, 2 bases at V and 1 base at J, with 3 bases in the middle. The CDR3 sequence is CASSFSQETQYF. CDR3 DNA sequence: TGCGCCAGCAGCTTTTCCCAAGAGACCCAGTACTTC.

CDR3 DNA: TGTGCCAGCAAGGGGCCGGGACAGGGGGCGAGTGGCGAAAAACTGTTTTTT. This translates into CASKGPGQGASGEKLFF. This chain connects TRBV25-1 to TRBJ1-4; 12 bases align to TRBD1. Germline CDR1 is MGHDK and CDR2 is SYGVNS. The CDR3 spans 17 residues. The ends lost 7 bases at V and 8 bases at J; junction bases unmatched: 14. Complete variable domain (other parts from reference TRBV25-1 and TRBJ1-4): EADIYQTPRYLVIGTGKKITLECSQTMGHDKMYWYQQDPGMELHLIHYSYGVNSTEKGDLSSESTVSRIRTEHFPLTLESARPSHTSQYLCASKGPGQGASGEKLFFGSGTQLSVL.

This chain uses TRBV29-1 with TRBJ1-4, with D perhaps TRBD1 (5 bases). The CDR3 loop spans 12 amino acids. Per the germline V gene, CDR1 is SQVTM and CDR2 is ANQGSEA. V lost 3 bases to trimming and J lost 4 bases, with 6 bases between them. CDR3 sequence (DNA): TGCAGCGTTGAGACAGTTAATGAAAAACTGTTTTTT. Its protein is CSVETVNEKLFF.

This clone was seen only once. CDR3: CASSAHKGQDPSYNEQFF. Written as DNA, the CDR3 is TGTGCCAGCAGTGCCCACAAGGGACAGGACCCGTCCTACAATGAGCAGTTCTTC. The genes are TRBV28 and TRBJ2-1; TRBD1 aligns across 8 bases. The CDR3 is 18 amino acids. J was trimmed by 1 base and V by 5 bases; bases with no gene match: 13. Germline V gene lookup returns CDR1 MDHEN and CDR2 SYDVKM.

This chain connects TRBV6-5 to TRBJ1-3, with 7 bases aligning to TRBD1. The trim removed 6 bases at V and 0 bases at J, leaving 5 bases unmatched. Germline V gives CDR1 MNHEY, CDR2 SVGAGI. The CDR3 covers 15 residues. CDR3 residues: CASSLTGSSGNTIYF. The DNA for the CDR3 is TGTGCCAGCAGCCTGACAGGGAGCTCTGGAAACACCATATATTTT.

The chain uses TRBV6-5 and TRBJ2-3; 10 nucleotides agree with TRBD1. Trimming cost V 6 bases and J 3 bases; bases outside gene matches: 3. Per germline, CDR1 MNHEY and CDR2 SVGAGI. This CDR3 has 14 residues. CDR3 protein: CASSPGQGTDTQYF. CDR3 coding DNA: TGTGCCAGCAGCCCGGGACAGGGGACAGATACGCAGTATTTT.

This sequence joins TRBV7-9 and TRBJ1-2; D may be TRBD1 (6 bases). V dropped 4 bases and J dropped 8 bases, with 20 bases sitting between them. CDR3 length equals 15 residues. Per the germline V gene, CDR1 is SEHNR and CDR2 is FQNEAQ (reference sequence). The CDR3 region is CASSYEAAGDGGYTF. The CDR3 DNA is TGTGCCAGCAGCTACGAGGCGGCAGGGGACGGGGGCTACACCTTC.

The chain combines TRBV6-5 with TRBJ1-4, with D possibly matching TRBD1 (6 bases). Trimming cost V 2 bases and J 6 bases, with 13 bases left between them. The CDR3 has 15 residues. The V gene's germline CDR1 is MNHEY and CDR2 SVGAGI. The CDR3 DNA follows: TGTGCCAGCAGTTACCAGGGGTTGGACGATGAAAAACTGTTTTTT. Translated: CASSYQGLDDEKLFF.

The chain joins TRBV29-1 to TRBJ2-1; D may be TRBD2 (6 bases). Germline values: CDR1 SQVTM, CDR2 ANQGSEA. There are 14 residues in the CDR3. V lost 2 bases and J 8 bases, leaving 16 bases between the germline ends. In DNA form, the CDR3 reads TGCAGCGTTGAACGGAGGGCCAGGGATGATGAGCAGTTCTTC. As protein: CSVERRARDDEQFF.

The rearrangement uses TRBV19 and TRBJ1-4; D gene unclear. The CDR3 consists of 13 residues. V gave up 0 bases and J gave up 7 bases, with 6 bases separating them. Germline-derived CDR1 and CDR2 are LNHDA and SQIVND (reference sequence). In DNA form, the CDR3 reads TGTGCCAGTAGTATAGAGAGGGCTGAAAAACTGTTTTTT. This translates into CASSIERAEKLFF.

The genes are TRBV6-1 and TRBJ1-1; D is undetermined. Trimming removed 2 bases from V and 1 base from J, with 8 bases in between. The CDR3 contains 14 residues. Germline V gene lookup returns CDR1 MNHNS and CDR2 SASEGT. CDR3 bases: TGTGCCAGCAGTGAATATACATGGAACACTGAAGCTTTCTTT. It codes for CASSEYTWNTEAFF.

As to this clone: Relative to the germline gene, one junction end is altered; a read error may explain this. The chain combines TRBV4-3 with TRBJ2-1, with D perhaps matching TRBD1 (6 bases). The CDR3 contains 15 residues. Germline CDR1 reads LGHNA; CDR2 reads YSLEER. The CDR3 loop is CASSQGTFRDKEQFF. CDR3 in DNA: TGCGCCAGCAGCCAGGGCACGTTCCGGGACAAAGAGCAGTTCTTC.

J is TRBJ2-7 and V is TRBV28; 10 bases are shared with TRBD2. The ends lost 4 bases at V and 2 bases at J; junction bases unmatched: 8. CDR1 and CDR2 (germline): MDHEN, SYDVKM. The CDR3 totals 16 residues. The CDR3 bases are TGTGCCAGCAGTTCCCCCGGGACTAGCGCTACCTACGAGCAGTACTTC. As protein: CASSSPGTSATYEQYF.

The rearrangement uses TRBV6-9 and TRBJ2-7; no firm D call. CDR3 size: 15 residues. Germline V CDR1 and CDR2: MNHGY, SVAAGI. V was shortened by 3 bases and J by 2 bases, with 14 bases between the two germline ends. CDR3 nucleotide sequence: TGTGCCAGCAGTTACTCGAGCTTAGAGGCCTACGAGCAGTACTTC. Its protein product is CASSYSSLEAYEQYF.

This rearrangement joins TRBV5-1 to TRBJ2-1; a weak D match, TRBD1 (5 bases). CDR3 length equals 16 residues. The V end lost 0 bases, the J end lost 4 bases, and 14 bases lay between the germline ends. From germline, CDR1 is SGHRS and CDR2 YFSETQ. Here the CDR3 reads CASSLDGAEQYNEQFF. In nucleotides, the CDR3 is TGCGCCAGCAGCTTGGATGGGGCGGAGCAATACAATGAGCAGTTCTTC.